This T cell receptor beta chain was documented in a study of T cells in tuberculosis (dated by TCRdb to between 2018 and 2020). Regarding the complete study: The study combined CD1B tetramers and high-throughput TCR immunosequencing to characterize T cells specific for the mycobacterial lipid antigen glucose monomycolate (GMM). PBMC from patients with active tuberculosis were archived either before the start of standard anti-tuberculosis treatment or within 7 days of starting that treatment. A South African clinical cohort compared IGRA-negative adolescents, IGRA-positive adolescents with latent tuberculosis and adults with active tuberculosis, 9 to 11 per group.

This clone has just a few counts. Its antigen remains unidentified. No much larger clone exists at a distance of one base, and base qualities are not known. V is reduced by 1 base and J by 6 bases, leaving a spacing of 10 bases between them. Inclusive of the bounding cysteine and phenylalanine, the CDR3 is 14 residues long. The entry retains the CDR3 DNA only, 42 bases that are in frame from base 1. The germline V gene (reference sequence) yields LNHNV for CDR1 and YYDKDF for CDR2. The immunoSEQ multiplex PCR assay was used to generate TCR libraries, with TCR-beta and/or TCR-alpha/delta assays applied to each sample. The amplified TCR libraries were sequenced using the Illumina high-throughput platform. For the original study's pipeline: Clustering and dimensionality reduction relied on pairwise TCRdist distances among GMM-specific receptors from T cells that were either sorted ex vivo or expanded in vitro. Each clinical repertoire received a mean NN-distance score, defined as the average TCRdist to the nearest 10% of tetramer-positive reference sequences. GEM TCR motif frequency was computed as the fraction of unique TCRs matching known GEM sequences by V/J usage and CDR3 length. Linear discriminant analysis with leave-one-out cross-validation, implemented in scikit-learn, was used to classify active tuberculosis. The immuneACCESS repertoire file appears here via TCRdb, limited to in-frame rearrangements. These files lack a portion of the clones; in checked studies, under half of the deficit traces to unresolved V genes, and the cause of the others is not known. V and J calls and clone size are those listed in that table; D and trimming were worked out from the DNA. The sample table contains about 49,000 clones; only one count was recorded for 90% to 95% of them. The biggest ten clones account for about 1.3% of the sample.

Per the publication, the time point label means: new active TB diagnosis, blood taken before or within 7 days of starting treatment. The patients with active tuberculosis were newly diagnosed, HIV-seronegative South African adults aged 18 years or older. Active tuberculosis was confirmed by positive sputum smear microscopy and/or positive M. tuberculosis culture. Unsorted cryopreserved PBMC were immunosequenced, covering on average roughly 98,000 T cells per clinical donor. The paper as a whole reports these results and caveats: Active tuberculosis TCR-alpha repertoires showed smaller mean NN-distances to GMM-specific TCRs than IGRA-negative controls, suggesting clonal expansion of these TCRs. Clinical samples were selected based on which cryopreserved specimens were available, and the active tuberculosis cases were adults whereas the controls were adolescents. With the diverse GMM-specific repertoire as input, a classifier achieved roughly 89% accuracy (AUROC roughly 0.88), whereas GEM motif frequencies as input gave approximately 70% accuracy. The smaller NN-distances were partly driven by shorter CDR3-alpha lengths in active tuberculosis patients, and the difference for TCR-beta did not reach statistical significance.

This material consisted of PBMCs, taken at tuberculosis diagnosis. The sequence came from an adult with tuberculosis. This chain joins TRBV15 to TRBJ2-1; the D region possibly corresponds to TRBD2 (5 bases align). The DNA sequence is as follows: TGTGCCACCAGCAGAGGCAGCGGAGGCAATGAGCAGTTCTTC. Its translation is CATSRGSGGNEQFF.